A selection of T cell receptor beta chains follows, all from one sample in a study of cytomegalovirus exposure and HLA in healthy donors. TCRdb's table, derived via immunoSEQ multiplex PCR, lists solely in-frame clones and lacks some. Among 110,000 to 150,000 clones listed, about 89% were seen once. The sequenced sample consisted of PBMCs. The receptors come from a man between 18 and 35 years old in good health and CMV-seronegative. Both conserved end residues are part of each CDR3. A D gene is named only where the DNA matches it firmly. Rows give clone size only sometimes, using once, few, many, or a class for an expanded clone.

TRBJ1-1 | . | TRBV5-1 | TRBD1 | TGCGCCAGCAGCGGGACAGGGGATGAGAACACTGAAGCTTTCTTT | CASSGTGDENTEAFF
TRBJ1-4 | . | TRBV19 | . | TGTGCCAGTAGTACTTCATCAGGGTTAGGCGAAAAACTGTTTTTT | CASSTSSGLGEKLFF
TRBJ1-3 | . | TRBV10-1 | . | TGCGCCAGCAGTGAAGGAGGTCCTGGAAACACCATATATTTT | CASSEGGPGNTIYF
TRBJ1-2 | . | TRBV5-6 | . | TGTGCCAGCAGCTCCGACTGGGCAGGGTATGGCTACACCTTC | CASSSDWAGYGYTF
TRBJ1-4 | . | TRBV5-1 | TRBD1 | TGCGCCAGCAGCTATCGGACAGGGGGTAATGAAAAACTGTTTTTT | CASSYRTGGNEKLFF
TRBJ2-1 | . | TRBV19 | TRBD2 | TGTGCCAGTAGTATTGCACTAGCGGGGGGGCGTACCTACAATGAGCAGTTCTTC | CASSIALAGGRTYNEQFF
TRBJ1-5 | . | TRBV2 | . | TGTGCCAGCAGTGAGGAACACTGGGGCTATCAGCCCCAGCATTTT | CASSEEHWGYQPQHF
TRBJ1-1 | . | TRBV27 | TRBD1 | TGTGCCAGCAGTTTATGGGGAACAGGGGGCACTGAAGCTTTCTTT | CASSLWGTGGTEAFF
TRBJ2-2 | . | TRBV4-2 | . | TGTGCCAGCAGCCAAACCCCAGGGACCGGGGAGCTGTTTTTT | CASSQTPGTGELFF
TRBJ1-2 | . | TRBV5-6 | TRBD1 | TGTGCCAGCAGCTTGGCAGGGGGTTATGGCTACACCTTC | CASSLAGGYGYTF
TRBJ2-3 | once | TRBV11-2 | . | TGTGCCAGCAGCAAGGGACTGCACGGTACAGATACGCAGTATTTT | CASSKGLHGTDTQYF
TRBJ1-4 | . | TRBV9 | . | TGTGCCAGCAGCTCAGGGGCAACTAATGAAAAACTGTTTTTT | CASSSGATNEKLFF
TRBJ2-2 | . | TRBV2 | . | TGTGCCAGCAGCCCCAGGGGGGCCGGGGAGCTGTTTTTT | CASSPRGAGELFF
TRBJ1-1 | . | TRBV5-1 | . | TGCGCCAGCAGCCCGCGGGGACGTACGAACACTGAAGCTTTCTTT | CASSPRGRTNTEAFF
TRBJ1-3 | . | TRBV30 | . | TGTGCCTGGAGTGTACAGGGAAACACCATATATTTT | CAWSVQGNTIYF
TRBJ2-3 | . | TRBV10-1 | TRBD1 | TGCGCCAGCAGTACGGACAGGGGGCGACCTAGCACAGATACGCAGTATTTT | CASSTDRGRPSTDTQYF
TRBJ1-4 | . | TRBV29-1 | . | TGCAGCGTTTCGTATGGTAGCAGGGTTGATGAAAAACTGTTTTTT | CSVSYGSRVDEKLFF
TRBJ2-1 | . | TRBV25-1 | . | TGTGCCAGCAGTGACGGGGTTGGAGCCAATGAGCAGTTCTTC | CASSDGVGANEQFF
TRBJ1-1 | . | TRBV2 | . | TGTGCCAGCAGTGAACTCCTAAATGAAGCTTTCTTT | CASSELLNEAFF
TRBJ2-7 | . | TRBV7-9 | TRBD2 | TGTGCCAGCAGCCTGACTAGCGACTCCTACGAGCAGTACTTC | CASSLTSDSYEQYF
TRBJ1-2 | . | TRBV27 | . | TGTGCCAGCAGTTTGGTGGGGAGGGCTAACTATGGCTACACCTTC | CASSLVGRANYGYTF
TRBJ2-1 | . | TRBV5-1 | TRBD2 | TGCGCCAGCAGCCTCGGAATAGCGGGGTCGGTAAATGAGCAGTTCTTC | CASSLGIAGSVNEQFF
TRBJ2-5 | . | TRBV29-1 | . | TGCAGCGTTGATTTCAGTCTGGAGACCCAGTACTTC | CSVDFSLETQYF
TRBJ1-1 | . | TRBV6-6 | TRBD1 | TGTGCCAGCAGCCCCTCCCTTTTGACAGGGGGCTTAAAAGCTTTCTTT | CASSPSLLTGGLKAFF
TRBJ1-5 | . | TRBV19 | . | TGTGCCAGTAGTATCGCGGGGTGGAGGAGCAATCAGCCCCAGCATTTT | CASSIAGWRSNQPQHF
TRBJ1-1 | . | TRBV29-1 | . | TGCAGCGTTAGAACAGCTTTGAACACTGAAGCTTTCTTT | CSVRTALNTEAFF
TRBJ2-2 | . | TRBV21-1 | . | TGTGCCAGCAGCAAGGACAGGGCAAACACCGGGGAGCTGTTTTTT | CASSKDRANTGELFF
TRBJ2-5 | . | TRBV7-9 | TRBD2 | TGTGCCAGCAGCTTAGCAGCGGGAGCCCAAGAGACCCAGTACTTC | CASSLAAGAQETQYF
TRBJ1-1 | . | TRBV6-5 | . | TGTGCCAGCAGTTACGGCCAGGAGAACACTGAAGCTTTCTTT | CASSYGQENTEAFF
TRBJ1-5 | . | TRBV2 | . | TGTGCCAGCAGCGGGGGGCAATATAGCAATCAGCCCCAGCATTTT | CASSGGQYSNQPQHF
TRBJ2-5 | . | TRBV7-2 | TRBD2 | TGTGCCAGCAGCTTGGGACTAGCACGAGAGACCCAGTACTTC | CASSLGLARETQYF
TRBJ1-1 | . | TRBV4-1 | . | TGCGCCAGCAGCCTAATGGGGGGGGTTAGGACTGAAGCTTTCTTT | CASSLMGGVRTEAFF
TRBJ1-1 | . | TRBV5-4 | . | TGTGCCAGCAGCTTGGAGCGAGGCCGGGTCCAACCGAACACTGAAGCTTTCTTT | CASSLERGRVQPNTEAFF
TRBJ2-7 | . | TRBV5-1 | TRBD2 | TGCGCCAGCAGCTTAGCGGCTAGCGGTCTGTACTTC | CASSLAASGLYF
TRBJ1-2 | . | TRBV9 | . | TGTGCCAGCAGGAAGTCGGATGGCTACACCTTC | CASRKSDGYTF
TRBJ2-3 | . | TRBV19 | . | TGTGCCAGTTCCCTCCACCGGTTGTCGGGAAACACAGATACGCAGTATTTT | CASSLHRLSGNTDTQYF
TRBJ2-7 | once | TRBV13 | TRBD1 | TGTGCCAGCAGCTTAGGCCTACAGGGGGTAGAGCAGTACTTC | CASSLGLQGVEQYF
TRBJ1-1 | . | TRBV30 | . | TGTGCCTGTTTCGGGGGGTTGAACACTGAAGCTTTCTTT | CACFGGLNTEAFF
TRBJ2-1 | . | TRBV5-4 | TRBD1 | TGTGCCAGCAGCTTGGTTGGGACAGGGGCCAATCAGCAGTTCTTC | CASSLVGTGANQQFF
TRBJ1-2 | . | TRBV2 | . | TGTGCCAGCAGTGAGTTGTCCAGGGCCGCAGAGGGCTACACCTTC | CASSELSRAAEGYTF
TRBJ1-5 | few | TRBV10-3 | TRBD1 | TGTGCCATCAGGGCGGGACAGGATAGCAATCAGCCCCAGCATTTT | CAIRAGQDSNQPQHF
TRBJ2-3 | few | TRBV19 | TRBD2 | TGTGCCAGTAGTAACCCGGGACTAGCGGGAGCGGATACGCAGTATTTT | CASSNPGLAGADTQYF
TRBJ1-4 | . | TRBV5-1 | . | TGCGCCAGCAGCTCAGGGGTCCTCTCGGAAAAACTGTTTTTT | CASSSGVLSEKLFF
TRBJ2-7 | . | TRBV25-1 | . | TGTGCCAGCAGTGTCAAACCTAACTACGAGCAGTACTTC | CASSVKPNYEQYF
TRBJ2-5 | . | TRBV5-1 | . | TGCGCCAGCAGGATCCGACTGTACCAAGAGACCCAGTACTTC | CASRIRLYQETQYF